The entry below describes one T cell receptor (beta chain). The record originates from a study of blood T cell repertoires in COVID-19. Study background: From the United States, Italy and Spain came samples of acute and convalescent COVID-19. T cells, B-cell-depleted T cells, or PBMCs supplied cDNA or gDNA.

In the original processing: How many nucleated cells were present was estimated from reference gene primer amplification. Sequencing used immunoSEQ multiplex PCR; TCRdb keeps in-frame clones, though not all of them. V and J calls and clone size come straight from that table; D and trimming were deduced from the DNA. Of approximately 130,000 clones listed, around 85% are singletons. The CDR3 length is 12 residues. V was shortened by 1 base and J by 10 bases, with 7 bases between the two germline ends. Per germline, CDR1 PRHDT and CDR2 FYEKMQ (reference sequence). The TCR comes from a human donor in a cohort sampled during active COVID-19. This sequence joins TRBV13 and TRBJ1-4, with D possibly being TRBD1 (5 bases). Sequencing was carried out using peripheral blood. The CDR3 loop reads CASSLVRGKLFF. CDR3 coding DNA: TGTGCCAGCAGCTTAGTTAGGGGAAAACTGTTTTTT. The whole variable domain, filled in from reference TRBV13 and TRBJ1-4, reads AAGVIQSPRHLIKEKRETATLKCYPIPRHDTVYWYQQGPGQDPQFLISFYEKMQSDKGSIPDRFSAQQFSDYHSELNMSSLELGDSALYFCASSLVRGKLFFGSGTQLSVL.